This T cell receptor (beta chain) stems from a study of blood T cell repertoires in COVID-19. Profiled with immunoSEQ multiplex PCR; TCRdb holds only in-frame clones, not every one. Here the sample spans under 150,000 clones, 85% being singletons. The V gene's germline CDR1 is KGHSH and CDR2 LQKENI. Trimming took 0 bases from V and 5 from J, leaving 10 bases between them. There are 15 residues in the CDR3. This sequence joins TRBV18 and TRBJ1-4; tentative D call: TRBD1 (6 bases). The receptor's source is a woman aged 60-75 years with COVID-19, enrolled during active disease. Source material: peripheral blood. The CDR3 nucleotides read TGTGCCAGCTCACCACCGAGCACAGGGAATGAAAAACTGTTTTTT. Amino acid sequence: CASSPPSTGNEKLFF.